The 30 T cell receptor beta chains listed next were all sequenced from one sample in a study of radiotherapy plus CTLA-4 blockade in lung cancer. TCRdb's copy holds only in-frame clones and misses some; the assay was immunoSEQ multiplex PCR. The sample holds about 78,000 clones; more than 75% are singletons and the top ten take more than 2%. The sample here was peripheral blood, taken from a patient treated with radiotherapy plus ipilimumab. Source of these receptors: a human donor with non-small cell lung cancer who had a partial response to radiotherapy plus ipilimumab.

This clone was counted only a few times. This chain connects TRBV27 to TRBJ1-5, with D possibly matching TRBD1 (6 bases). Per the germline V gene, CDR1 is MNHEY and CDR2 is SMNVEV (reference sequence). Trimming shortened V by 8 bases and J by 5 bases, and 22 bases separated the two germline ends. The CDR3 has 16 amino acids. CDR3 nucleotides: TGTGCCAGCTCACCTAGACCCGACAGGAATGATCAGCCCCAGCATTTT. Its translation: CASSPRPDRNDQPQHF.

This chain uses TRBV5-1 with TRBJ2-6; no clear D gene. Looked up from germline, CDR1 is SGHRS and CDR2 is YFSETQ. Trimming stripped 3 bases from V and 0 bases from J, with 10 bases between. The CDR3 runs to 16 residues. The CDR3 loop reads CASSSSIFSGANVLTF. The CDR3 region has the DNA TGCGCCAGCAGCTCGTCTATCTTCTCTGGGGCCAACGTCCTGACTTTC. Using reference TRBV5-1 and TRBJ2-6 for the parts outside the CDR3, the full variable domain is KAGVTQTPRYLIKTRGQQVTLSCSPISGHRSVSWYQQTPGQGLQFLFEYFSETQRNKGNFPGRFSGRQFSNSRSEMNVSTLELGDSALYLCASSSSIFSGANVLTFGAGSRLTVL.

The chain links TRBV5-4 to TRBJ1-1; maybe TRBD1 (5 bases). This CDR3 is built from 14 residues. Germline CDR1 is SGHNT and CDR2 is YYREEE (reference sequence). Deletions cut 4 bases from V and 2 bases from J, with 12 bases between. CDR3 region: CASSPGRVNTEAFF. The DNA of the CDR3 is TGTGCCAGCAGCCCGGGCAGGGTTAACACTGAAGCTTTCTTT.

Concerning this clone: Other DNA sequences from this sample encode an identical CDR3 as well. This rearrangement joins TRBV7-9 to TRBJ1-2; a weak D match, TRBD1 (6 bases). CDR1 is SEHNR and CDR2 is FQNEAQ in the germline V gene (reference sequence). Trimming left V 3 bases short and J 11 bases short, with 13 bases between. The CDR3 spans 12 residues. CDR3 protein: CASSLEGGQYTF. CDR3 nucleotides: TGTGCCAGCAGCTTGGAGGGGGGGCAATACACCTTC. The full variable domain, rest sourced from reference TRBV7-9 and TRBJ1-2, is DTGVSQNPRHKITKRGQNVTFRCDPISEHNRLYWYRQTLGQGPEFLTYFQNEAQLEKSRLLSDRFSAERPKGSFSTLEIQRTEQGDSAMYLCASSLEGGQYTFGSGTRLTVV.

The V and J genes are TRBV2 and TRBJ2-4; D may be TRBD1 (5 bases). V lost 3 bases to trimming and J lost 2 bases, with 14 bases between them. The CDR3 is 16 residues long. Germline CDR1 SNHLY, CDR2 FYNNEI. The CDR3 reads CASSDRVMGPKNIQYF. Written as DNA, the CDR3 is TGTGCCAGCAGTGACAGGGTAATGGGGCCCAAAAACATTCAGTACTTC.

This clone was found once. This rearrangement joins TRBV5-1 to TRBJ2-5; TRBD1 agrees at 8 bases. The germline gives CDR1 SGHRS, CDR2 YFSETQ. The CDR3 length is 15 residues. V lost 3 bases, J lost 4 bases, and 8 bases stayed unmatched. CDR3: CASSSQGAEGETQYF. CDR3 sequence (DNA): TGCGCCAGCAGCTCTCAGGGGGCTGAGGGAGAGACCCAGTACTTC.

V is TRBV28 and J is TRBJ1-2; 8 bases agree with TRBD1. The V and J ends lost 3 bases and 3 bases, in that order; junction bases with no gene match: 6. The germline gives CDR1 MDHEN, CDR2 SYDVKM. The CDR3 runs 15 residues. The CDR3, as DNA: TGTGCCAGCAGTTTTTACCCGGGACAGGACTATGGCTACACCTTC. Protein sequence: CASSFYPGQDYGYTF.

This chain joins TRBV28 and TRBJ2-1; 8 bases are shared with TRBD2. Looked up from germline, CDR1 is MDHEN and CDR2 is SYDVKM. The CDR3 is made up of 14 amino acids. V was clipped by 6 bases and J by 5 bases; unmatched bases: 6. In DNA, the CDR3 is TGTGCCAGCAGAGGGACTAGGGGAAACAATGAGCAGTTCTTC. It translates to CASRGTRGNNEQFF. The full variable domain, its missing parts supplied by reference TRBV28 and TRBJ2-1, is DVKVTQSSRYLVKRTGEKVFLECVQDMDHENMFWYRQDPGLGLRLIYFSYDVKMKEKGDIPEGYSVSREKKERFSLILESASTNQTSMYLCASRGTRGNNEQFFGPGTRLTVL.

The chain is built from TRBV19 and TRBJ1-5; TRBD1 aligns across 10 bases. The V and J ends lost 6 bases and 5 bases, in that order; junction bases with no gene match: 7. The CDR3 contains 15 residues. Germline loops: CDR1 LNHDA, CDR2 SQIVND (reference sequence). In DNA form, the CDR3 reads TGTGCCAGTAGCCATGACAGGGGGCGGTATCAGCCCCAGCATTTT. This translates into CASSHDRGRYQPQHF.

The chain is built from TRBV11-3 and TRBJ2-3, with 7 bases matching TRBD2. Germline V gene sequence: CDR1 SGHNT, CDR2 YENEEA. The CDR3 contains 15 residues. V was pared by 5 bases and J by 2 bases, with 7 bases of the junction left unmatched. CDR3 DNA sequence: TGTGCCAGCAGCCCCAGAGCGGGGTACACAGATACGCAGTATTTT. It translates to CASSPRAGYTDTQYF.

The chain links TRBV5-4 to TRBJ1-2, with D hard to call. This CDR3 has 13 residues. CDR1 and CDR2 from the germline V gene are SGHNT and YYREEE (reference sequence). Trimming pared 0 bases from V and 7 bases from J, leaving 10 bases between. The CDR3 coding sequence is TGTGCCAGCAGCTTGGTGTCGGAGAGTGGCTACACCTTC. This translates into CASSLVSESGYTF.

The CDR3 region is CASSEDYSYNEQFF. Here the CDR3 DNA reads TGTGCCAGCAGTGAAGATTACAGCTACAATGAGCAGTTCTTC. J is TRBJ2-1 and V is TRBV6-1, with D unclear. Trimming cost V 1 base and J 3 bases, with 7 bases left between them. Germline assignment: CDR1 MNHNS and CDR2 SASEGT. The CDR3 runs 14 residues.

The CDR3 loop is CASLIYRDTEAFF. CDR3 DNA: TGTGCCAGCCTGATCTACAGGGACACTGAAGCTTTCTTT. The chain has TRBV2 and TRBJ1-1; the D gene is possibly TRBD1 (6 bases). The CDR3 spans 13 residues. The germline V gene encodes CDR1 SNHLY and CDR2 FYNNEI. V gave up 8 bases and J gave up 3 bases, with 13 bases separating them.

The chain is built from TRBV25-1 and TRBJ1-1; 9 bases map to TRBD1. Germline values: CDR1 MGHDK, CDR2 SYGVNS. The CDR3 is 15 amino acids. Germline trimming cut 5 bases from V and 6 bases from J; bases unmatched to any gene: 10. In nucleotides, the CDR3 is TGTGCCAGCAGTCCGGGACAGGGTAGGGTGGCTGAAGCTTTCTTT. As protein: CASSPGQGRVAEAFF.

This sequence joins TRBV5-1 and TRBJ2-7; 7 bases are shared with TRBD2. V trimming: 4 bases; J trimming: 2 bases; junction bases outside the gene matches: 12. CDR1 and CDR2 from the germline V gene are SGHRS and YFSETQ. The CDR3 runs 16 residues. CDR3 in DNA: TGCGCCAGCAGCGCCAGCTTCGGGGGGAGTACCTACGAGCAGTACTTC. This gives the protein CASSASFGGSTYEQYF.

The chain recombines TRBV5-5 with TRBJ2-7, with 10 bases fitting TRBD1. V lost 3 bases and J lost 3; bases outside the gene matches: 9. Germline CDR1 is SGHKS and CDR2 is YYEKEE (reference sequence). The length of the CDR3 is 16 residues. CDR3 loop: CASSWFVGQGFYEQYF. CDR3 bases: TGTGCCAGCAGCTGGTTTGTGGGACAGGGGTTCTACGAGCAGTACTTC.

The chain employs TRBV7-6 and TRBJ2-3, with TRBD2 as a possible D gene (5 bases). Germline V gives CDR1 SGHVS, CDR2 FNYEAQ. Deletions cut 5 bases from V and 5 bases from J, with 14 bases between. The CDR3 totals 14 residues. This chain's CDR3 is CASSTRPGEDTQYF. CDR3 coding DNA: TGTGCCAGCAGCACTCGGCCCGGGGAAGATACGCAGTATTTT.

The V and J genes are TRBV28 and TRBJ2-4, with TRBD2 as a possible D gene (7 bases). The CDR3 consists of 16 residues. The germline V gene encodes CDR1 MDHEN and CDR2 SYDVKM. The V and J ends lost 5 bases and 6 bases respectively, with 20 bases between them. The CDR3 reads CASSGGGAGAGNIQYF. As DNA, the CDR3 is TGTGCCAGCAGTGGGGGAGGGGCGGGGGCTGGAAACATTCAGTACTTC.

In its sample, this clone was seen a few times. The genes are TRBV2 and TRBJ2-3, with 10 bases fitting TRBD2. The CDR3 sequence is 18 residues long. Per germline, CDR1 SNHLY and CDR2 FYNNEI. The V segment lost 3 bases and the J segment 2 bases; nucleotides outside the gene matches: 11. The CDR3 reads CASSDLSGRTEFTDTQYF. The CDR3 DNA sequence: TGTGCCAGCAGTGATCTTAGCGGGAGGACGGAATTCACAGATACGCAGTATTTT. Looking up the rest from reference TRBV2 and TRBJ2-3 gives the full variable domain: EPEVTQTPSHQVTQMGQEVILRCVPISNHLYFYWYRQILGQKVEFLVSFYNNEISEKSEIFDDQFSVERPDGSNFTLKIRSTKLEDSAMYFCASSDLSGRTEFTDTQYFGPGTRLTVL.

This clone was seen only a few times. This chain joins TRBV19 and TRBJ1-1; tentatively, D is TRBD1 (5 bases). Germline V gives CDR1 LNHDA, CDR2 SQIVND (reference sequence). The CDR3 has 12 amino acids. V was trimmed by 8 bases and J by 0 bases, leaving 7 bases between them. The CDR3 reads CASRQLNTEAFF. CDR3 nucleotide sequence: TGTGCCAGTCGACAGTTGAACACTGAAGCTTTCTTT. Full variable domain (outside the CDR3, taken from reference TRBV19 and TRBJ1-1): DGGITQSPKYLFRKEGQNVTLSCEQNLNHDAMYWYRQDPGQGLRLIYYSQIVNDFQKGDIAEGYSVSREKKESFPLTVTSAQKNPTAFYLCASRQLNTEAFFGQGTRLTVV.

The rearrangement links TRBV30 to TRBJ2-7, with D possibly TRBD2 on 5 matching bases. The CDR3 length is 12 residues. The V and J ends lost 4 bases and 0 bases respectively, with 7 bases between them. The germline gives CDR1 GTSNPN, CDR2 SVGIG (reference sequence). CDR3 coding DNA: TGTGCCTGGACGGCGGGCTCCTACGAGCAGTACTTC. As protein: CAWTAGSYEQYF.

The chain links TRBV5-1 to TRBJ1-2, with 7 bases lining up with TRBD1. This CDR3 spans 16 amino acids. Germline V lookup: CDR1 SGHRS, CDR2 YFSETQ. The ends lost 4 bases at V and 4 bases at J; junction bases unmatched: 13. CDR3 DNA sequence: TGCGCCAGCAGCGGATGGGAAGGGGACAGCTCCTATGGCTACACCTTC. It yields the protein CASSGWEGDSSYGYTF.

This CDR3 is CASSNLGTGHLLSTDTQYF. CDR3 nucleotide sequence: TGTGCCAGCAGTAACTTAGGGACAGGGCACCTTCTAAGCACAGATACGCAGTATTTT. The chain employs TRBV6-7 and TRBJ2-3; 9 nucleotides line up with TRBD1. TRBV6-7 is classed as an ORF, of uncertain function. The CDR3 is 19 residues long. V lost 5 bases, J lost 0 bases, and 15 bases stayed unmatched.

The chain employs TRBV10-3 and TRBJ2-1, with TRBD1 identical over 10 bases. The length of the CDR3 is 16 residues. The ends lost 6 bases at V and 3 bases at J; junction bases unmatched: 8. Germline CDR1 ENHRY, CDR2 SYGVKD. CDR3 sequence reads: CAISYSGQGVYNEQFF. The CDR3 region has the DNA TGTGCCATCAGCTACAGCGGACAGGGGGTCTACAATGAGCAGTTCTTC.

The rearrangement joins TRBV2 to TRBJ1-3; no definite D call. In germline, CDR1 is SNHLY, CDR2 FYNNEI. The CDR3 runs to 14 residues. V dropped 2 bases and J dropped 3 bases, with 8 bases sitting between them. CDR3 DNA sequence: TGTGCCAGCAGTGAACCACCAGTTGGAAACACCATATATTTT. Translation: CASSEPPVGNTIYF.

About this clone itself: One end of the junction varies from germline; a read error may be responsible. V gene TRBV11-2 combines with J gene TRBJ1-3, with TRBD1 matching 9 bases. The CDR3 length is 17 residues. Germline-derived CDR1 and CDR2 are SGHAT and FQNNGV. The CDR3 protein is CASSVDRGVSLRNTIYF. The CDR3 region has the DNA TGTGCCAGCAGCGTAGACAGGGGGGTCTCGTTGAGGAACACCATATATTTT.

As DNA, the CDR3 is TGTGCCAGTAGTCGTAGCGGTACCGGGGAGCTGTTTTTT. Translated: CASSRSGTGELFF. The chain carries TRBV19 and TRBJ2-2; a possible D gene is TRBD2 (6 bases). The V end was cut by 5 bases, the J end by 5 bases, with 9 bases between. Germline CDR1 reads LNHDA; CDR2 reads SQIVND (reference sequence). The CDR3 extends over 13 amino acids. Full variable domain (remainder filled in from reference TRBV19 and TRBJ2-2): DGGITQSPKYLFRKEGQNVTLSCEQNLNHDAMYWYRQDPGQGLRLIYYSQIVNDFQKGDIAEGYSVSREKKESFPLTVTSAQKNPTAFYLCASSRSGTGELFFGEGSRLTVL.

About this clone itself: At the DNA level, this CDR3 is encoded by other sequences in the same sample as well. J is TRBJ1-1 and V is TRBV7-8, with a possible D match to TRBD1 (6 bases). The CDR3 totals 14 residues. V lost 1 base and J 1 base, leaving 7 bases between the germline ends. Germline V gives CDR1 SGHVS, CDR2 FQNEAQ. The CDR3 here is CASSLGTANTEAFF. The CDR3 nucleotides read TGTGCCAGCAGCTTAGGGACAGCGAACACTGAAGCTTTCTTT.

To note about this clone: Its ends do not fully match the called genes, so a read error is possible. This rearrangement joins TRBV6-4 to TRBJ2-5; the D is unclear. Per the germline V gene, CDR1 is MRHNA and CDR2 is SNTAGT. This CDR3 has 13 residues. The CDR3 is CASSYSPEETQYF. The CDR3 DNA sequence: TGTGCCAGCAGTTACTCGCCGGAGGAGACCCAGTACTTC.

This clone came up once. The chain links TRBV5-1 to TRBJ2-1; 12 bases align to TRBD2. The CDR3 is 16 residues long. Losses at the gene ends were 0 bases for V and 6 bases for J; bases not matched to a gene: 4. Germline V CDR1 and CDR2: SGHRS, YFSETQ. CDR3 sequence reads: CASSLDPSGGGNEQFF. CDR3 bases: TGCGCCAGCAGCTTGGACCCTAGCGGGGGGGGCAATGAGCAGTTCTTC.